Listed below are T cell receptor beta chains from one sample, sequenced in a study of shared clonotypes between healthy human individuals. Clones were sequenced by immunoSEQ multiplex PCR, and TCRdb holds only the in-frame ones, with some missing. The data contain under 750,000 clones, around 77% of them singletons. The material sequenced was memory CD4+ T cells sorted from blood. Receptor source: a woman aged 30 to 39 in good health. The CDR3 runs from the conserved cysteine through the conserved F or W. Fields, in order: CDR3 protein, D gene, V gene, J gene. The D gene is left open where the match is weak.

CDR3aa: CASSLSATVETQYF; d_gene: .; v_gene: TRBV27; j_gene: TRBJ2-5
CDR3aa: CASRVLAGSYNEQFF; d_gene: TRBD2; v_gene: TRBV5-1; j_gene: TRBJ2-1
CDR3aa: CASSRTGGKTQYF; d_gene: TRBD1; v_gene: TRBV2; j_gene: TRBJ2-5
CDR3aa: CASSRASSGSNEQFF; d_gene: TRBD2; v_gene: TRBV2; j_gene: TRBJ2-1
CDR3aa: CASSSLAGDGGRNEQFF; d_gene: TRBD2; v_gene: TRBV5-1; j_gene: TRBJ2-1
CDR3aa: CASGLGMEKTGFYGYTF; d_gene: TRBD1; v_gene: TRBV12-5; j_gene: TRBJ1-2
CDR3aa: CASSHGTSGFYNEQFF; d_gene: TRBD2; v_gene: TRBV4-1; j_gene: TRBJ2-1
CDR3aa: CASSASGVDTQYF; d_gene: .; v_gene: TRBV11-1; j_gene: TRBJ2-3
CDR3aa: CASRTRVYGYTF; d_gene: .; v_gene: TRBV7-2; j_gene: TRBJ1-2
CDR3aa: CASSFRSRVNTEAFF; d_gene: .; v_gene: TRBV5-1; j_gene: TRBJ1-1
CDR3aa: CASSTSGQGARETQYF; d_gene: .; v_gene: TRBV28; j_gene: TRBJ2-5
CDR3aa: CASSMTGGSNQPQHF; d_gene: .; v_gene: TRBV19; j_gene: TRBJ1-5
CDR3aa: CASSEARWGMGYEQYF; d_gene: .; v_gene: TRBV2; j_gene: TRBJ2-7
CDR3aa: CSVGPNIQYF; d_gene: .; v_gene: TRBV20-1; j_gene: TRBJ2-4
CDR3aa: CASSYGSFSGNTIYF; d_gene: .; v_gene: TRBV5-1; j_gene: TRBJ1-3
CDR3aa: CRYGSYNEQFF; d_gene: .; v_gene: TRBV20-1; j_gene: TRBJ2-1
CDR3aa: CATSRRSGAGWETQYF; d_gene: .; v_gene: TRBV15; j_gene: TRBJ2-5
CDR3aa: CASSLTGTEQFF; d_gene: .; v_gene: TRBV5-1; j_gene: TRBJ2-1
CDR3aa: CASSQGPGGEETQYF; d_gene: .; v_gene: TRBV4-1; j_gene: TRBJ2-5
CDR3aa: CASSLGGQDEKLFF; d_gene: .; v_gene: TRBV28; j_gene: TRBJ1-4
CDR3aa: CASSYGTFQETQYF; d_gene: .; v_gene: TRBV5-1; j_gene: TRBJ2-5
CDR3aa: CASKGLAGNTGELFF; d_gene: .; v_gene: TRBV6-1; j_gene: TRBJ2-2